Following are 25 T cell receptor beta chains from one sample sequenced in a study of blood T cell repertoires in COVID-19. The protocol was immunoSEQ multiplex PCR, while the TCRdb copy is restricted to in-frame clones and leaves out a portion. This table has more than 200,000 clones, around 81% appearing once. The sequencing input was PBMCs or T cells enriched from blood (not recorded which). The receptors were sampled from a middle-aged woman with acute COVID-19.

The rearrangement uses TRBV7-3 and TRBJ2-1; 8 bases align to TRBD2. The CDR3 loop spans 16 amino acids. The V gene's germline CDR1 is SGHTA and CDR2 FQGTGA. The ends lost 2 bases at V and 4 bases at J; junction bases unmatched: 7. The CDR3 nucleotides read TGTGCCAGCAGCTTAGGACGGCTAGCGGGTTACAATGAGCAGTTCTTC. This codes for CASSLGRLAGYNEQFF.

This clone came up once. The chain links TRBV28 to TRBJ2-2; D may be TRBD1 (6 bases). Trimming took off 8 bases at V and 8 bases at J, with 24 bases between the two ends. The CDR3 spans 16 residues. CDR1 MDHEN and CDR2 SYDVKM come from the germline V gene. CDR3 region: CASCHPGTPPGGELFF. Here the CDR3 DNA reads TGTGCCAGCTGCCACCCCGGGACACCTCCGGGGGGGGAGCTGTTTTTT.

The chain carries TRBV6-6 and TRBJ1-6, with D perhaps TRBD1 (6 bases). This CDR3 has 14 residues. Germline V gives CDR1 MNHNY, CDR2 SVGAGI (reference sequence). V lost 7 bases and J 6 bases, leaving 13 bases between the germline ends. CDR3 DNA: TGTGCCAGCACCACAGGGTATGGTAATTCACCCCTCCACTTT. It translates to CASTTGYGNSPLHF.

The chain employs TRBV2 and TRBJ1-5, with TRBD1 matching over 10 bases. The CDR3 length is 14 residues. CDR1 and CDR2 (germline): SNHLY, FYNNEI. V shed 7 bases, J shed 7 bases, and the junction held 7 bases outside the gene matches. CDR3 nucleotide sequence: TGTGCCAGCACCATCCGGGACAGGGGCCAGCCCCAGCATTTT. It encodes CASTIRDRGQPQHF.

This clone has just one count. The V and J genes are TRBV2 and TRBJ1-2; TRBD1 matches at 9 bases. The CDR3 consists of 14 residues. J was trimmed by 7 bases and V by 6 bases; bases with no gene match: 9. Germline V gene sequence: CDR1 SNHLY, CDR2 FYNNEI. The CDR3 is CASRHGQGISGYTF. CDR3 nucleotides: TGTGCCAGCAGACACGGACAGGGGATCTCTGGCTACACCTTC.

This chain links TRBV7-2 with TRBJ1-2, with TRBD1 as a possible D gene (5 bases). The V gene's germline CDR1 is SGHTA and CDR2 FQGNSA. This CDR3 has 14 residues. V lost 1 base, J lost 7 bases, and 13 bases lay in between. Written as DNA, the CDR3 is TGTGCCAGCAGCTTAGATTCCAGGGATGCTGGCTACACCTTC. Protein: CASSLDSRDAGYTF.

The V and J genes are TRBV4-1 and TRBJ2-1, with D perhaps matching TRBD1 (5 bases). V dropped 1 base and J dropped 5 bases, with 18 bases sitting between them. The germline gives CDR1 MGHRA, CDR2 YSYEKL. This CDR3 has 17 amino acids. The CDR3: CASSQVPVPGLNNEQFF. The CDR3 bases are TGCGCCAGCAGCCAAGTTCCCGTGCCAGGGCTTAACAATGAGCAGTTCTTC.

The chain is built from TRBV11-3 and TRBJ2-5, with TRBD1 as a possible D gene (5 bases). Germline CDR1 is SGHNT and CDR2 is YENEEA. CDR3 size: 14 residues. The V gene lost 1 base and the J gene lost 2 bases, with 8 bases spanning the gap. The CDR3 is CASSLGRQQETQYF. DNA for the CDR3: TGTGCCAGCAGCTTAGGTCGACAGCAAGAGACCCAGTACTTC.

The chain carries TRBV2 and TRBJ1-5, with 8 positions matching TRBD1. The CDR3 is made up of 18 amino acids. The V segment lost 4 bases and the J segment 1 base; nucleotides outside the gene matches: 12. From germline, CDR1 is SNHLY and CDR2 FYNNEI. Here the CDR3 reads CASSVDRGLTSSNQPQHF. The CDR3 nucleotides read TGTGCCAGCAGTGTCGACAGGGGACTAACCTCGAGCAATCAGCCCCAGCATTTT.

The V call is TRBV28, the J call TRBJ2-2; the match to TRBD2 covers 7 bases. The CDR3 runs to 16 residues. The trim removed 4 bases at V and 4 bases at J, leaving 9 bases unmatched. Germline V gene data show CDR1 as MDHEN and CDR2 as SYDVKM. The CDR3 nucleotides read TGTGCCAGCAGTTGGGGGGAGGGCCTGGTCACCGGGGAGCTGTTTTTT. Its translation: CASSWGEGLVTGELFF.

This sequence joins TRBV28 and TRBJ1-3; the match to TRBD1 covers 9 bases. The CDR3 has 20 residues. V shed 7 bases and J 0 bases; nucleotides not matched to a gene: 19. From germline, CDR1 is MDHEN and CDR2 SYDVKM. The CDR3 loop reads CASTSLVGQGLTNSGNTIYF. The CDR3 DNA sequence: TGTGCCAGCACCTCTCTGGTGGGACAGGGTCTGACCAACTCTGGAAACACCATATATTTT.

This chain connects TRBV14 to TRBJ1-2; tentatively, D is TRBD1 (6 bases). V was shortened by 5 bases and J by 6 bases, with 19 bases between the two germline ends. This CDR3 has 15 amino acids. The germline V gene has CDR1 SGHDN and CDR2 FVKESK. The CDR3 DNA is TGTGCCAGCAGCTATCGTTTACAGGGAACCAATGGCTACACCTTC. As protein: CASSYRLQGTNGYTF.

The rearrangement joins TRBV29-1 to TRBJ1-2, with unresolved D. This CDR3 spans 12 amino acids. Deletions cut 3 bases from V and 3 bases from J, with 8 bases between. The germline gives CDR1 SQVTM, CDR2 ANQGSEA. CDR3 nucleotides: TGCAGCGTTGATCGGGATGACTATGGCTACACCTTC. It is translated as CSVDRDDYGYTF.

This rearrangement joins TRBV7-9 to TRBJ2-7; TRBD1 matches at 7 bases. Trimming took 4 bases from V and 3 from J; bases not matched to a gene: 9. The germline CDR1 and CDR2 sequences are SEHNR and FQNEAQ (reference sequence). The CDR3 runs to 15 residues. The CDR3 sequence: CASSSALWTGYEQYF. CDR3 bases: TGTGCCAGCAGCTCCGCCCTCTGGACAGGCTACGAGCAGTACTTC.

This CDR3 reads CATSRPSTRFYNEQFF. The CDR3 coding sequence is TGTGCCACCAGCAGACCTTCGACTAGGTTCTACAATGAGCAGTTCTTC. V gene TRBV15 combines with J gene TRBJ2-1; weak D call: TRBD2 (6 bases). The CDR3 sequence is 16 residues long. CDR1 LNHNV and CDR2 YYDKDF come from the germline V gene (reference sequence). Trimming pared 2 bases from V and 3 bases from J, leaving 14 bases between. The entire variable domain, with the rest obtained from reference TRBV15 and TRBJ2-1, is as follows: DAMVIQNPRYQVTQFGKPVTLSCSQTLNHNVMYWYQQKSSQAPKLLFHYYDKDFNNEADTPDNFQSRRPNTSFCFLDIRSPGLGDTAMYLCATSRPSTRFYNEQFFGPGTRLTVL.

This clone was seen once. This chain joins TRBV28 and TRBJ1-6; the match to TRBD1 covers 8 bases. Germline assignment: CDR1 MDHEN and CDR2 SYDVKM. This CDR3 has 15 amino acids. Trimming cost V 7 bases and J 9 bases; bases outside gene matches: 11. Here the CDR3 reads CASNERTGNASPLHF. CDR3 in DNA: TGTGCCAGCAACGAAAGGACAGGGAATGCTTCACCCCTCCACTTT.

The V gene is TRBV5-1, the J gene TRBJ1-6; 8 nucleotides line up with TRBD1. V dropped 4 bases and J dropped 0; count of bases not matched to a gene: 6. The V gene's germline CDR1 is SGHRS and CDR2 YFSETQ. CDR3 size: 17 residues. The CDR3 loop is CASSDRTGSSYNSPLHF. CDR3 nucleotides: TGCGCCAGCAGCGATAGGACAGGGAGCTCCTATAATTCACCCCTCCACTTT.

This clone was found a few times. This chain links TRBV6-1 with TRBJ1-5, with 7 bases matching TRBD1. The V and J ends lost 3 bases and 4 bases, in that order; junction bases with no gene match: 0. Germline V gene sequence: CDR1 MNHNS, CDR2 SASEGT. The CDR3 length is 13 residues. The CDR3 DNA sequence: TGTGCCAGCAGTGAGGGACAGAATCAGCCCCAGCATTTT. The encoded protein is CASSEGQNQPQHF.

The chain uses TRBV6-5 and TRBJ2-2; 7 bases are shared with TRBD1. CDR3 size: 14 residues. The germline gives CDR1 MNHEY, CDR2 SVGAGI. J was trimmed by 2 bases and V by 8 bases; bases with no gene match: 5. The CDR3 here is CASRDSFNTGELFF. In nucleotides, the CDR3 is TGTGCCAGCCGGGACAGCTTCAACACCGGGGAGCTGTTTTTT.

This chain uses TRBV9 with TRBJ2-7; the D gene is possibly TRBD2 (5 bases). The CDR3 is 12 amino acids. Between the trimmed V and J ends, which lost 3 bases and 3 bases, there was a span of 7 bases. Germline V gene data show CDR1 as SGDLS and CDR2 as YYNGEE. This CDR3 reads CASSGEGYEQYF. The CDR3 DNA reads as TGTGCCAGCAGCGGAGAGGGCTACGAGCAGTACTTC.

V is TRBV21-1 and J is TRBJ1-5; the table's D gene call, TRBD1, was not cross checked with the DNA. TRBV21-1 is marked as a pseudogene. The CDR3 runs 19 residues. CDR3 in DNA: TGTGCCAGCAGCACTGGGTTTAGGTCAGGGGGACGCGACAATCAGCCCCAGCATTTT. This codes for CASSTGFRSGGRDNQPQHF.

This clone was seen only a few times. The V call is TRBV9, the J call TRBJ1-2; 9 positions agree with TRBD1. Germline assignment: CDR1 SGDLS and CDR2 YYNGEE. Germline trimming cut 2 bases from V and 4 bases from J; bases unmatched to any gene: 6. This CDR3 contains 15 residues. CDR3 in amino acids: CASSVRDRAAYGYTF. In DNA, the CDR3 is TGTGCCAGCAGCGTCAGGGACAGGGCTGCCTATGGCTACACCTTC.

This clone was seen just once. J is TRBJ1-4 and V is TRBV11-2; D perhaps matches TRBD1 (5 bases). This CDR3 comprises 15 residues. V was pared by 1 base and J by 5 bases, with 11 bases between. Germline CDR1 reads SGHAT; CDR2 reads FQNNGV. In DNA form, the CDR3 reads TGTGCCAGCAGCTTAGCAAGGGGTCGGAATGAAAAACTGTTTTTT. Translated: CASSLARGRNEKLFF.

V gene TRBV7-3 combines with J gene TRBJ1-2; 8 bases fit TRBD1. CDR1 SGHTA and CDR2 FQGTGA come from the germline V gene. The V and J ends lost 4 bases and 7 bases, in that order; junction bases with no gene match: 8. This CDR3 region has 14 residues. CDR3 loop: CASSSRGTGVGYTF. The CDR3 DNA follows: TGTGCCAGCAGCTCCCGAGGGACAGGAGTTGGCTACACCTTC.

CDR3: CASTGVRGPQHF. The CDR3 DNA sequence: TGTGCCAGCACCGGGGTGAGAGGGCCCCAGCATTTT. V is TRBV12-3 or TRBV12-4 and J is TRBJ1-5; D gene uncertain. CDR3 length equals 12 residues. The ends were cut back, 7 bases at V and 9 bases at J, with 13 bases in the middle.